The T cell receptor beta chain under discussion was sequenced for a study of T cell responses to AZD1222 COVID-19 vaccine. Study conclusions and caveats: White British ancestry dominated among donors, who included more females, and clonal diversity was possibly underestimated. Nearly half of spike-specific TCRs reportedly target variant regions that are unmutated in the B.1.351 and B.1.1.7 variants. There were repertoire samples only from the period after the peak T cell response.

Worth noting for this clone: No antigen is known for it.

V lost 5 bases to trimming and J lost 8 bases, with 12 bases between them. Germline loops: CDR1 LGHDT, CDR2 YNNKEL (reference sequence). The CDR3 contains 12 residues. The protocol was immunoSEQ multiplex PCR, while the TCRdb copy is restricted to in-frame clones and leaves out a portion. The top ten clones hold 2% to 2.5% of a sample with roughly 150,000 clones, 92% of them seen once. The gene calls are TRBV3-1 (or the pseudogene TRBV3-2) and TRBJ1-2, with D possibly matching TRBD1 (5 bases). The sample consisted of peripheral blood, taken on day 0 of AZD1222 vaccination. This receptor was obtained from an adult in good health. The CDR3 here is CASSFHRGGYTF. DNA of the CDR3: TGTGCCAGCAGCTTTCACCGGGGGGGCTACACCTTC.